The 9 T cell receptor beta chains reported below all come from one sample, sequenced in a study of blood T cell dynamics during melanoma immunotherapy. Time point noted: week 3, after first cycle of checkpoint inhibitor. Repertoires were generated with immunoSEQ multiplex PCR, while TCRdb's copy carries only in-frame clones and drops some. The sample comprises about 780 clones, less than 70% of which are singletons, and roughly a quarter rests with the top ten. The sample consisted of central memory CD8+ T cells from blood, taken from a patient treated with checkpoint blockade. Every receptor here comes from a human donor with melanoma.

The chain couples TRBV2 to TRBJ1-3, with 7 bases identical to TRBD1. Germline CDR1 is SNHLY and CDR2 is FYNNEI. The CDR3 loop spans 15 amino acids. Trimming at V came to 4 bases and at J to 0 bases, leaving 3 bases not matched to a gene. In DNA, the CDR3 is TGTGCCAGCAGTGTAGACAGGGTCTCTGGAAACACCATATATTTT. Protein: CASSVDRVSGNTIYF. Supplemented by reference TRBV2 and TRBJ1-3, the full variable domain reads EPEVTQTPSHQVTQMGQEVILRCVPISNHLYFYWYRQILGQKVEFLVSFYNNEISEKSEIFDDQFSVERPDGSNFTLKIRSTKLEDSAMYFCASSVDRVSGNTIYFGEGSWLTVV.

On this clone itself: A junction boundary mismatches the germline segment, possibly from a read error. The rearrangement links TRBV4-3 to TRBJ2-3; either TRBD1 or TRBD2 may fit D (6 bases each). The CDR3 loop spans 16 amino acids. Looked up from germline, CDR1 is LGHNA and CDR2 is YSLEER. CDR3 sequence (DNA): TGCGCCAGCAGCGAAGACACAGGGACTGGCACAGATACGCAGTATTTT. Its translation: CASSEDTGTGTDTQYF.

This clone was seen a few times. The genes are TRBV4-3 and TRBJ2-6; 9 nucleotides line up with TRBD1. CDR3 size: 18 residues. The germline V gene encodes CDR1 LGHNA and CDR2 YSLEER. V lost 0 bases to trimming and J lost 0 bases; unmatched junction nucleotides: 3. The DNA for the CDR3 is TGCGCCAGCAGCCAAGATGAGACAGGGGGCTCTGGGGCCAACGTCCTGACTTTC. Translating gives CASSQDETGGSGANVLTF.

This clone was observed a handful of times. This rearrangement joins TRBV27 to TRBJ2-7, with D possibly TRBD2 on 7 matching bases. The V end was cut by 0 bases, the J end by 12 bases, with 15 bases between. The length of the CDR3 is 13 residues. The germline V gene has CDR1 MNHEY and CDR2 SMNVEV (reference sequence). Here the CDR3 reads CASSLSSRGGAYF. The CDR3, as DNA: TGTGCCAGCAGTTTATCGAGCAGGGGAGGGGCGTACTTC.

The chain recombines TRBV6-1 with TRBJ1-4, with TRBD1 matching 7 bases. After removal of 4 bases from V and 2 bases from J, the junction contained 7 bases not matched to a gene. From germline, CDR1 is MNHNS and CDR2 SASEGT. The CDR3 is 16 amino acids. CDR3 coding DNA: TGTGCCAGCAGTGTATTAACAGGGGCGACTAATGAAAAACTGTTTTTT. Encoded protein: CASSVLTGATNEKLFF.

The V call is TRBV6-1, the J call TRBJ2-7; 9 positions agree with TRBD2. Trimming cost V 2 bases and J 0 bases; bases outside gene matches: 2. Germline values: CDR1 MNHNS, CDR2 SASEGT. CDR3 size: 15 residues. The CDR3 DNA follows: TGTGCCAGCAGTGAACTAGCGGGGAGCTCCTACGAGCAGTACTTC. Protein sequence: CASSELAGSSYEQYF.

The CDR3 protein is CASSFTKAGGNEQFF. Written as DNA, the CDR3 is TGTGCCAGCAGCTTCACTAAGGCCGGGGGGAATGAGCAGTTCTTC. V and J are TRBV7-9 and TRBJ2-1; 7 positions match TRBD2. V trimming: 3 bases; J trimming: 7 bases; junction bases outside the gene matches: 9. CDR1 is SEHNR and CDR2 is FQNEAQ in the germline V gene (reference sequence). CDR3 size: 15 residues.

This chain uses TRBV28 with TRBJ2-3; maybe TRBD1 (5 bases). The CDR3 loop spans 19 amino acids. The germline gives CDR1 MDHEN, CDR2 SYDVKM. V was clipped by 6 bases and J by 0 bases, with 25 bases between them. The CDR3 spells CASSPFLTEYLTSTDTQYF. The CDR3 DNA is TGTGCCAGCAGCCCCTTCTTGACAGAATACCTAACTAGCACAGATACGCAGTATTTT.

The chain couples TRBV13 to TRBJ2-7; D unresolved. The V end lost 5 bases, the J end lost 0 bases, and 8 bases lay between the germline ends. Germline values: CDR1 PRHDT, CDR2 FYEKMQ (reference sequence). The CDR3 is 13 residues long. The chain's CDR3 is CASSPRGSYEQYF. CDR3 coding DNA: TGTGCCAGCAGCCCCAGAGGCTCCTACGAGCAGTACTTC.